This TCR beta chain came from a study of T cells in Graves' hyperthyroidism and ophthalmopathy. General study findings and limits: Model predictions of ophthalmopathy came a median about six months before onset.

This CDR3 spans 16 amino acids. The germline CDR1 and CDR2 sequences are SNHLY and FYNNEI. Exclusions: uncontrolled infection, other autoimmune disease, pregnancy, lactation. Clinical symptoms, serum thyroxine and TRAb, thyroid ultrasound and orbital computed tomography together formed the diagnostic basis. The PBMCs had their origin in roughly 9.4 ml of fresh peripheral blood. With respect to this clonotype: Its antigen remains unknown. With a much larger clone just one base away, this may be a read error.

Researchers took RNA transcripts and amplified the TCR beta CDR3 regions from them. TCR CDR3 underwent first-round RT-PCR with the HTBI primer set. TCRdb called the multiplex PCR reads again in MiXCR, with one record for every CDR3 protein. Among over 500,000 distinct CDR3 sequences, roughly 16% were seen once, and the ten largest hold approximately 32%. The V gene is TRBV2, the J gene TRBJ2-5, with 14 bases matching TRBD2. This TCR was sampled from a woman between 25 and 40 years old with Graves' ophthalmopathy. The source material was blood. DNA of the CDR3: TGTGCCGGCAGTGAAGTGACTAGCGGGAGGGAAGAGACCCAGTACTTC. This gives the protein CAGSEVTSGREETQYF.